These 10 T cell receptor beta chains share one sample of origin, sequenced in a study of blood T cell repertoires in COVID-19. The assay was immunoSEQ multiplex PCR, and TCRdb's table has in-frame clones only and misses some. The sample holds a few hundred thousand clones; over 85% are singletons and the top ten take 1.7%. The sample taken for sequencing was PBMCs or T cells enriched from blood (not recorded which). These receptors originate from a woman aged 30 to 39 who had recovered from COVID-19.

This sequence joins TRBV19 and TRBJ2-1; D is possibly TRBD1 (6 bases). The CDR3 contains 15 residues. The V and J ends lost 7 bases and 0 bases respectively, with 13 bases between them. Germline loops: CDR1 LNHDA, CDR2 SQIVND (reference sequence). CDR3: CASTPQGSSYNEQFF. The CDR3 coding sequence is TGTGCCAGTACCCCCCAGGGGAGCTCCTACAATGAGCAGTTCTTC.

The chain couples TRBV30 to TRBJ1-3, with D possibly matching TRBD1 (6 bases). Germline CDR1 reads GTSNPN; CDR2 reads SVGIG (reference sequence). The CDR3 contains 14 residues. Trimming removed 1 base from V and 3 bases from J, with 10 bases in between. The CDR3 sequence is CAWSAGDIGNTIYF. In DNA, the CDR3 is TGTGCCTGGAGTGCAGGGGACATTGGAAACACCATATATTTT.

This clone was seen more than once but under ten times. The rearrangement uses TRBV7-9 and TRBJ1-1; D possibly corresponds to TRBD1 (6 bases). The germline V and J ends were trimmed by 4 bases and 4 bases, with 22 bases remaining between them. CDR3 length: 17 residues. CDR1 and CDR2 from the germline V gene are SEHNR and FQNEAQ (reference sequence). The CDR3, as DNA: TGTGCCAGCAGCTACCGTCCAACAGGGTTGGGTCCCACTGAAGCTTTCTTT. As protein: CASSYRPTGLGPTEAFF.

The chain couples TRBV19 to TRBJ1-6; tentatively, D is TRBD1 (6 bases). CDR1 and CDR2 from the germline V gene are LNHDA and SQIVND (reference sequence). The CDR3 loop spans 15 amino acids. Trimming removed 2 bases at V and 9 bases at J, with 14 bases between. Here the CDR3 reads CASSITQGMASPLHF. For the CDR3, the DNA is TGTGCCAGTAGTATAACTCAGGGGATGGCTTCACCCCTCCACTTT.

The chain recombines TRBV29-1 with TRBJ2-6; TRBD1 aligns across 7 bases. The V and J ends lost 0 bases and 9 bases, in that order; junction bases with no gene match: 5. The CDR3 contains 14 residues. The V gene's germline CDR1 is SQVTM and CDR2 ANQGSEA. CDR3 in DNA: TGCAGCGTTGAAGAGCCGGGACAGAACAACGTCCTGACTTTC. Translation gives CSVEEPGQNNVLTF.

The chain links TRBV18 to TRBJ1-1, with D possibly being TRBD1 (6 bases). Per the germline V gene, CDR1 is KGHSH and CDR2 is LQKENI. The CDR3 sequence is 13 residues long. Trimming stripped 3 bases from V and 5 bases from J, with 10 bases between. The CDR3 DNA reads as TGTGCCAGCTCACCCCCAGGGGCTACTGAAGCTTTCTTT. It specifies CASSPPGATEAFF.

The chain recombines TRBV5-4 with TRBJ1-2; D is unresolved. The germline gives CDR1 SGHNT, CDR2 YYREEE (reference sequence). The CDR3 is 14 amino acids. V shed 1 base and J shed 0 bases, with 7 bases lying between them. DNA for the CDR3: TGTGCCAGCAGCTTGCAGGTTGCTAACTATGGCTACACCTTC. As protein: CASSLQVANYGYTF. The full variable domain, completed using reference TRBV5-4 and TRBJ1-2, is ETGVTQSPTHLIKTRGQQVTLRCSSQSGHNTVSWYQQALGQGPQFIFQYYREEENGRGNFPPRFSGLQFPNYSSELNVNALELDDSALYLCASSLQVANYGYTFGSGTRLTVV.

This clone appeared a few times. V usage is TRBV2 and J usage is TRBJ1-1; TRBD1 might be the D (5 bases). This CDR3 comprises 12 residues. Germline CDR1 reads SNHLY; CDR2 reads FYNNEI. V lost 4 bases to trimming and J lost 6 bases, with 9 bases between them. CDR3 amino acids: CASSVGGAEAFF. The CDR3 nucleotides are TGTGCCAGCAGTGTGGGGGGGGCTGAAGCTTTCTTT. The whole variable domain, filled in from reference TRBV2 and TRBJ1-1, reads EPEVTQTPSHQVTQMGQEVILRCVPISNHLYFYWYRQILGQKVEFLVSFYNNEISEKSEIFDDQFSVERPDGSNFTLKIRSTKLEDSAMYFCASSVGGAEAFFGQGTRLTVV.

The chain employs TRBV5-1 and TRBJ2-2; perhaps TRBD1 as D (5 bases). Trimming cost V 4 bases and J 7 bases, with 17 bases left between them. Germline CDR1 and CDR2: SGHRS and YFSETQ. The CDR3 contains 15 residues. The CDR3 is CASSLPGFQIGELFF. CDR3 DNA: TGCGCCAGCAGCCTCCCAGGGTTTCAGATCGGGGAGCTGTTTTTT.

This chain joins TRBV18 and TRBJ1-5; 8 bases agree with TRBD1. Germline V gene data show CDR1 as KGHSH and CDR2 as LQKENI. J was trimmed by 6 bases and V by 3 bases; bases with no gene match: 10. This CDR3 spans 16 amino acids. The CDR3 region is CASSPNRGNVGQPQHF. CDR3 in DNA: TGTGCCAGCTCACCTAACAGGGGGAACGTAGGTCAGCCCCAGCATTTT.